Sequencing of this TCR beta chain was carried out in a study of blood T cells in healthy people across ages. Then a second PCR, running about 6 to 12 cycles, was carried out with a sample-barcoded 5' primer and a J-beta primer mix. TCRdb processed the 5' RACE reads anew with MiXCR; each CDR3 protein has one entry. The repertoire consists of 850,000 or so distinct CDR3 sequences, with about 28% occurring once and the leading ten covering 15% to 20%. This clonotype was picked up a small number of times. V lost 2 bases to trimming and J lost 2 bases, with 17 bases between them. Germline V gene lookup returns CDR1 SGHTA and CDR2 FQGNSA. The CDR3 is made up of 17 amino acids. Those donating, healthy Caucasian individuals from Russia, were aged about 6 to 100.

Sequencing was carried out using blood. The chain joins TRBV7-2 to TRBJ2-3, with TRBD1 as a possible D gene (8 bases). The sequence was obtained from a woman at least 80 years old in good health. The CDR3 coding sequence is TGTGCCAGCAGCTTAAGCGGGACAGGTCATTTCACAGATACGCAGTATTTT. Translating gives CASSLSGTGHFTDTQYF.